The clone carrying this TCR beta chain has a handful of counts. Its antigen is as yet unknown. Sequencing used immunoSEQ multiplex PCR; TCRdb keeps in-frame clones, though not all of them. There are roughly 40,000 clones in the sample; more than 65% occur only once, and 2.7% lies in the top ten. This sample is drawn from a study of PD-L1 blockade in urothelial cancer. Study summary: From 2014, patients received atezolizumab, given as 1,200 mg intravenously every 3 weeks. Male sex and bladder-origin urothelial cancer were recorded for about nine tenths of the roughly 29 patients. When blood samples were assessed, the median T cell count was around 150,000. Study-level findings and limits: In blood at 3 weeks, tumor-associated clones expanded more among patients with durable benefit.

V lost 5 bases to trimming and J lost 8 bases, with 12 bases between them. Germline V gene lookup returns CDR1 DFQATT and CDR2 SNEGSKA (reference sequence). This CDR3 region has 11 residues. This rearrangement joins TRBV20-1 to TRBJ1-1, with a possible D match to TRBD1 (5 bases). Sequenced here: PBMCs, sampled around atezolizumab (anti-PD-L1) treatment. This clonotype was sampled from a man in his sixties or seventies with urothelial cancer. The CDR3: CSAHTGKEAFF. CDR3 nucleotide sequence: TGCAGTGCTCATACAGGCAAGGAAGCTTTCTTT.